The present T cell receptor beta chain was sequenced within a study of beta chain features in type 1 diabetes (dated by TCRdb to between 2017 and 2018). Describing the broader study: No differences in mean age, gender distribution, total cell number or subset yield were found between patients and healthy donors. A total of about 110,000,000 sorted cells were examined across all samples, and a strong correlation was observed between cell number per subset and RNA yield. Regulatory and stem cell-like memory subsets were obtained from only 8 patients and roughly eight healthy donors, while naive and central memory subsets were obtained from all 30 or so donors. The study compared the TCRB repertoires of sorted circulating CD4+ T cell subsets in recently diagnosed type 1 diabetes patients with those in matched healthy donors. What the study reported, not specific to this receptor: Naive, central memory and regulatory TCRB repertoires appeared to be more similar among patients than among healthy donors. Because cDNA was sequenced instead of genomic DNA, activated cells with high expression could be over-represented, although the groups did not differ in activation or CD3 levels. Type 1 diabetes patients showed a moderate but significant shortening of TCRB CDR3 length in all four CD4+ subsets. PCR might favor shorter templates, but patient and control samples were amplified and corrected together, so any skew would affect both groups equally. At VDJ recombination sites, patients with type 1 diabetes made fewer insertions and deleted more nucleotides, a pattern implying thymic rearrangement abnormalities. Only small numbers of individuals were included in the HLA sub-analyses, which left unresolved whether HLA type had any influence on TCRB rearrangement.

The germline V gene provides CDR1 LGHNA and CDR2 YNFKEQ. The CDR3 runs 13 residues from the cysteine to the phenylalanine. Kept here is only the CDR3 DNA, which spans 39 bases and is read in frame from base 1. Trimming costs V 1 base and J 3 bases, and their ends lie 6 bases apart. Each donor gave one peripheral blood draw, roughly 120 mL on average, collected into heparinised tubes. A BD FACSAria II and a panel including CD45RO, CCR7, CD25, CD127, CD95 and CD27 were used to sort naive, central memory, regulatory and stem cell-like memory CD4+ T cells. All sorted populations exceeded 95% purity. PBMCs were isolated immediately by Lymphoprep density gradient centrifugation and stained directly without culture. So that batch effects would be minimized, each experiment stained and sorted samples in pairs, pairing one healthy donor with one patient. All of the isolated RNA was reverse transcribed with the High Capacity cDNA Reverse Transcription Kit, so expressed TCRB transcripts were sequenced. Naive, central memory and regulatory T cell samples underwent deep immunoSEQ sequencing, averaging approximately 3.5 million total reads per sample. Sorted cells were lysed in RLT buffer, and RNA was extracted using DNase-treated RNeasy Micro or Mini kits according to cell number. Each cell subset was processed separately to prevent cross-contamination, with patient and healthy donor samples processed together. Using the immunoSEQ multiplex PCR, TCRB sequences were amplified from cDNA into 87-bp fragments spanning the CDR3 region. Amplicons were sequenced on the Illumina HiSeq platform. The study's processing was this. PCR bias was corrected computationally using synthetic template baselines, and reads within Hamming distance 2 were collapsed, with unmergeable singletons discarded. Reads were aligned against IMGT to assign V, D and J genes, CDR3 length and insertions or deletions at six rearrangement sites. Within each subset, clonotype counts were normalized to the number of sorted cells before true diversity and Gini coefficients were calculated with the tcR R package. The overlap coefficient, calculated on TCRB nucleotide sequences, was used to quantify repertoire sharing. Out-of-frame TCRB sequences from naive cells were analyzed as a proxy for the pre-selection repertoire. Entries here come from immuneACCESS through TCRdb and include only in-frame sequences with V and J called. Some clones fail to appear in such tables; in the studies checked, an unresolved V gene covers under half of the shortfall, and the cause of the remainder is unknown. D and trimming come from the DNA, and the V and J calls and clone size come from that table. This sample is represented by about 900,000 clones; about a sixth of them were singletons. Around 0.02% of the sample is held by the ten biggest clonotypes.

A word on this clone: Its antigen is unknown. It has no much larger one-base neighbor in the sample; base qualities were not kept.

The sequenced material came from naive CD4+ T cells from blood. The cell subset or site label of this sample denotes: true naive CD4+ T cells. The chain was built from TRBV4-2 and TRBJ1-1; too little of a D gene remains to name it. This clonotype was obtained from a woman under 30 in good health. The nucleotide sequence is TGTGCCAGCAGCCAAGTTGGAGACACTGAAGCTTTCTTT. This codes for CASSQVGDTEAFF.